These 11 T cell receptor beta chains were sequenced from one sample in a study of cytomegalovirus exposure and HLA in healthy donors. The PCR was carried out with 60 Vbeta primers and 13 Jbeta primers. Clones were read by immunoSEQ multiplex PCR, and TCRdb kept only the in-frame ones, dropping some. This sample has roughly 150,000 clones, with roughly 82% found just once. Sequenced input: PBMCs. The receptors were gathered from a male donor in good health and CMV-seronegative.

The gene calls are TRBV6-4 and TRBJ2-1, with TRBD1 matching 12 bases. Trimming took 6 bases from V and 10 from J; bases not matched to a gene: 7. Germline V gives CDR1 MRHNA, CDR2 SNTAGT. The CDR3 contains 14 residues. CDR3 loop: CASSPGQGAEEQFF. The CDR3 DNA follows: TGTGCCAGCAGCCCGGGACAGGGGGCTGAGGAGCAGTTCTTC.

The J gene is TRBJ1-6, the V gene TRBV29-1; TRBD1 agrees at 9 bases. The ends lost 6 bases at V and 9 bases at J; junction bases unmatched: 6. This CDR3 contains 13 residues. Germline V gene data show CDR1 as SQVTM and CDR2 as ANQGSEA. This CDR3 is CSVGRDRASPLHF. As DNA, the CDR3 is TGCAGCGTCGGAAGGGACAGGGCTTCACCCCTCCACTTT. The full variable domain, in which reference TRBV29-1 and TRBJ1-6 provide the parts outside the CDR3, is SAVISQKPSRDICQRGTSLTIQCQVDSQVTMMFWYRQQPGQSLTLIATANQGSEATYESGFVIDKFPISRPNLTFSTLTVSNMSPEDSSIYLCSVGRDRASPLHFGNGTRLTVT.

This chain joins TRBV4-1 and TRBJ2-7; 9 bases match TRBD2. Trimming at V came to 0 bases and at J to 3 bases, leaving 9 bases not matched to a gene. Germline V CDR1 and CDR2: MGHRA, YSYEKL. The length of the CDR3 is 17 residues. As DNA, the CDR3 is TGCGCCAGCAGCCAAGATCCGGCGGGAGGGTCCTACTACGAGCAGTACTTC. Translated, it gives CASSQDPAGGSYYEQYF.

The rearrangement links TRBV7-2 to TRBJ2-7, with TRBD2 as a possible D gene (6 bases). The CDR3 extends over 16 amino acids. CDR1 is SGHTA, CDR2 FQGNSA, per germline. V was shortened by 5 bases and J by 6 bases, with 23 bases between the two germline ends. CDR3 loop: CASSRAGTGIIGEQYF. The DNA of the CDR3 is TGTGCCAGCAGCCGTGCCGGGACTGGAATTATTGGCGAGCAGTACTTC.

J is TRBJ2-5 and V is TRBV5-6; TRBD1 agrees at 11 bases. This CDR3 contains 16 residues. CDR1 and CDR2 (germline): SGHDT, YYEEEE. The junction had 10 bases not matched to a gene; V was cut back by 4 bases and J by 5 bases. The CDR3 nucleotides read TGTGCCAGCAGCCCAACCTGGACAGGGGGCAGGGAGACCCAGTACTTC. It translates to CASSPTWTGGRETQYF.

The genes are TRBV7-9 and TRBJ1-2, with D maybe TRBD1 (5 bases). V was cut by 5 bases and J by 7 bases, with 20 bases left in between. The CDR3 extends over 15 amino acids. The germline V gene has CDR1 SEHNR and CDR2 FQNEAQ (reference sequence). CDR3: CASSRWVGVIGGYTF. The CDR3 DNA is TGTGCCAGCAGCCGTTGGGTAGGGGTAATAGGTGGCTACACCTTC.

The rearrangement links TRBV5-1 to TRBJ2-2; 11 nucleotides align to TRBD1. J was trimmed by 7 bases and V by 4 bases; bases with no gene match: 9. CDR3 length: 16 amino acids. Germline V gene lookup returns CDR1 SGHRS and CDR2 YFSETQ. CDR3 sequence (DNA): TGCGCCAGCAGCGGCGGACAGGGGGCAAGTATCGGGGAGCTGTTTTTT. Its translation: CASSGGQGASIGELFF. The variable domain in full, with the rest retrieved from reference TRBV5-1 and TRBJ2-2, is KAGVTQTPRYLIKTRGQQVTLSCSPISGHRSVSWYQQTPGQGLQFLFEYFSETQRNKGNFPGRFSGRQFSNSRSEMNVSTLELGDSALYLCASSGGQGASIGELFFGEGSRLTVL.

The chain combines TRBV7-3 with TRBJ2-1; 7 bases fit TRBD2. The germline gives CDR1 SGHTA, CDR2 FQGTGA. This CDR3 contains 13 residues. The V and J ends lost 3 bases and 5 bases, in that order; junction bases with no gene match: 1. The CDR3, as DNA: TGTGCCAGCAGCTTCACTAGCGACAATGAGCAGTTCTTC. Protein product: CASSFTSDNEQFF.

This chain connects TRBV5-4 to TRBJ1-1; 7 bases are shared with TRBD1. V shed 2 bases, J shed 6 bases, and the junction held 4 bases outside the gene matches. This CDR3 comprises 13 residues. Germline V gene data show CDR1 as SGHNT and CDR2 as YYREEE (reference sequence). CDR3 region: CASSFSGTAEAFF. The DNA of the CDR3 is TGTGCCAGCAGCTTTTCCGGGACAGCTGAAGCTTTCTTT.

The chain employs TRBV27 and TRBJ2-7, with 7 positions matching TRBD1. Trimming took 4 bases from V and 4 from J; bases not matched to a gene: 7. The CDR3 length is 14 residues. CDR1 and CDR2 from the germline V gene are MNHEY and SMNVEV (reference sequence). Written as DNA, the CDR3 is TGTGCCAGCAGTTACCCGGGACAGACTTACGAGCAGTACTTC. This sequence encodes CASSYPGQTYEQYF.

The chain recombines TRBV28 with TRBJ2-7, with TRBD2 as a possible D gene (5 bases). Germline loops: CDR1 MDHEN, CDR2 SYDVKM. Deletions cut 6 bases from V and 3 bases from J, with 9 bases between. The CDR3 extends over 12 amino acids. DNA of the CDR3: TGTGCCAGCAGCCGGGGTCTCTACGAGCAGTACTTC. It is translated as CASSRGLYEQYF. The full variable domain, rest sourced from reference TRBV28 and TRBJ2-7, is DVKVTQSSRYLVKRTGEKVFLECVQDMDHENMFWYRQDPGLGLRLIYFSYDVKMKEKGDIPEGYSVSREKKERFSLILESASTNQTSMYLCASSRGLYEQYFGPGTRLTVT.